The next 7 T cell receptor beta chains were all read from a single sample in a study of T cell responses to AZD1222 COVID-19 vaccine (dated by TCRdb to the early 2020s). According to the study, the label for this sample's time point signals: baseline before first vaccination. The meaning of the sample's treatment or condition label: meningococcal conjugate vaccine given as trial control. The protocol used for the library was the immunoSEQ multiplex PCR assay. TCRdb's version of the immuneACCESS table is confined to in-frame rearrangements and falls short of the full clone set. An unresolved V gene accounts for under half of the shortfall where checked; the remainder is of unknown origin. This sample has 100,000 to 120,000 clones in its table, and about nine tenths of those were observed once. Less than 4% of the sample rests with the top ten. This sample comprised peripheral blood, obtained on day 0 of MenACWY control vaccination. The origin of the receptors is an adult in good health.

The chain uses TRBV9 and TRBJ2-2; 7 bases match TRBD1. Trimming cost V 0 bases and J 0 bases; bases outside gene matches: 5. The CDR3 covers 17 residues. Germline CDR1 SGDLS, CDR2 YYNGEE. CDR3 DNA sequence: TGTGCCAGCAGCGTAGCAGACAGGGCGTCGAACACCGGGGAGCTGTTTTTT. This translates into CASSVADRASNTGELFF.

Here the CDR3 DNA reads TGTGCCAGCAGCTTGGGACGGGTGGGTGGCTACACCTTC. Protein: CASSLGRVGGYTF. This chain joins TRBV6-5 and TRBJ1-2; perhaps TRBD1 as D (5 bases). The CDR3 covers 13 residues. The ends were cut back, 6 bases at V and 7 bases at J, with 15 bases in the middle. Germline V gene sequence: CDR1 MNHEY, CDR2 SVGAGI.

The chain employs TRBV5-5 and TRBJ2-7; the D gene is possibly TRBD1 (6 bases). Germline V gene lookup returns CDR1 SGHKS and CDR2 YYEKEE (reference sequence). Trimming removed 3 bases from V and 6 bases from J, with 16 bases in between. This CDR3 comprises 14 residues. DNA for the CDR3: TGTGCCAGCAGCTCCCCGGCCAGGGGCCGCGAGCAGTACTTC. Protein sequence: CASSSPARGREQYF.

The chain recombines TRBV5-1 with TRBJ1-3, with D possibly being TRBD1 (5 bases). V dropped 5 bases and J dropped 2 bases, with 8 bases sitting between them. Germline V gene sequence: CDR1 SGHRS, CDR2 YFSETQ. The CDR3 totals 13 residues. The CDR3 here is CASRGTAGNTIYF. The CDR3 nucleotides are TGCGCCAGCAGGGGGACCGCTGGAAACACCATATATTTT.

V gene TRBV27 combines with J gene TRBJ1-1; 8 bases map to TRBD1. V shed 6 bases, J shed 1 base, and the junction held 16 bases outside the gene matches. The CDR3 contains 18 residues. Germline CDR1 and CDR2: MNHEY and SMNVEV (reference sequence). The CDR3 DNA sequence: TGTGCCAGCAGCATATACAAGACCAGGGGGCGGCCGAACACTGAAGCTTTCTTT. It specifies CASSIYKTRGRPNTEAFF.

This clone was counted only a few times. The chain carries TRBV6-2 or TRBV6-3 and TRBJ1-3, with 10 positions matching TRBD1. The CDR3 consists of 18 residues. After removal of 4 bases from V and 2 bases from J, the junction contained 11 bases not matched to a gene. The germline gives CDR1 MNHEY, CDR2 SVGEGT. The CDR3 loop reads CASSLPFYGTGAGNTIYF. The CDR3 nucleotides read TGTGCCAGCAGTTTGCCCTTCTACGGGACAGGGGCTGGAAACACCATATATTTT.

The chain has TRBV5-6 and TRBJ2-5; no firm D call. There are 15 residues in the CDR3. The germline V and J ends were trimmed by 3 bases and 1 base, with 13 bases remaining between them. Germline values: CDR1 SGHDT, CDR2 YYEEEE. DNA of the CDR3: TGTGCCAGCAGCTACGGAAGAGGAATCCAAGAGACCCAGTACTTC. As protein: CASSYGRGIQETQYF.